Sequencing of this T cell receptor beta chain was carried out in a study of Graves' ophthalmopathy and Graves' hyperthyroidism. Amplified TCR beta CDR3 regions were obtained using RNA transcripts as template. Second-round multiplex PCR came after first-round RT-PCR with HTBI primers. MiXCR was run by TCRdb on the multiplex PCR reads, yielding one entry per CDR3 protein. Counted here are about 240,000 distinct CDR3 sequences, 45% occurring once; the ten biggest clones make up about 45%. Clinicians made diagnoses from clinical symptoms, serum thyroxine, TRAb, thyroid ultrasound and orbital computed tomography. The V gene end was trimmed by 5 bases and the J gene end by 5 bases; junction bases not matched to a gene: 14. CDR1 is DFQATT and CDR2 is SNEGSKA in the germline V gene (reference sequence). This CDR3 comprises 15 residues. This clonotype was found a few times.

This chain uses TRBV20-1 with TRBJ2-7; TRBD2 matches at 8 bases. The TCR comes from an adult man with Graves' ophthalmopathy. Sequences were obtained from peripheral blood. This chain's CDR3 is CSARSLDSGMHEQYF. CDR3 nucleotides: TGCAGTGCTCGATCCCTAGATAGCGGGATGCACGAGCAGTACTTC.